This is a list of T cell receptor beta chains from one sample in a study of cytomegalovirus exposure and HLA in healthy donors. The table came from immunoSEQ multiplex PCR; TCRdb's copy has only in-frame clones and leaves some out. The repertoire holds about 180,000 clones, with roughly 83% as singletons. The sequencing sample was made of PBMCs. The receptor set was obtained from a man aged 30 to 45 in good health and CMV-seronegative. The CDR3 runs from the conserved cysteine through the conserved F or W. A D gene is named only where the DNA matches it firmly.

cdr3_aa d_call v_call
CASSLGQGANEQYF TRBD1 TRBV27
CASRPTLFGNTIYF . TRBV11-2
CASIDTAYEQYF . TRBV28
CASSQEGWSSGQFYNEQFF TRBD2 TRBV14
CASSEWGGRSSYNEQFF . TRBV6-1
CSAPLLGDYGYTF . TRBV29-1
CASSLAFGTGTDTQYF TRBD1 TRBV5-8
CASKAGGTLGNTEAFF TRBD1 TRBV6-6
CASSTTGERDQPQHF TRBD1 TRBV6-4
CASSPRAGQASYEQYF TRBD1 TRBV11-2
CASSLAYRVSEGYTF . TRBV5-8
CASSLWSQGRAEKLFF . TRBV7-2